These 8 T cell receptor beta chains originate from one sample sequenced in a study of CD8 T cells in ankylosing spondylitis. TCRdb independently ran MiXCR on the 5' RACE reads; one entry per CDR3 protein. The sample comprises under 250,000 distinct CDR3 sequences, about 26% of which are singletons, and under 7% rests with the top ten. Input material: blood, either unsorted or a sorted T cell fraction (not recorded which). The receptors shown here come from a male donor with ankylosing spondylitis or in good health (not recorded which).

The table lists this clonotype with many counts. J is TRBJ1-2 and V is TRBV10-3; a weak D match, TRBD1 (6 bases). The CDR3 totals 13 residues. Germline-derived CDR1 and CDR2 are ENHRY and SYGVKD. The V gene lost 6 bases and the J gene lost 7 bases, with 15 bases spanning the gap. This CDR3 is CAISAGQSPGYTF. In DNA form, the CDR3 reads TGTGCCATCAGCGCCGGACAGTCTCCTGGCTACACCTTC.

This chain uses TRBV18 with TRBJ1-2, with a weak D call TRBD1 (6 bases). Germline values: CDR1 KGHSH, CDR2 LQKENI. The length of the CDR3 is 14 residues. Trimming left V 2 bases short and J 7 bases short, with 14 bases between. The CDR3 nucleotides read TGTGCCAGCTCACCAGACGGGGGCGGAAGTGGCTACACCTTC. Its protein is CASSPDGGGSGYTF. The full variable domain, in which reference TRBV18 and TRBJ1-2 provide the parts outside the CDR3, is NAGVMQNPRHLVRRRGQEARLRCSPMKGHSHVYWYRQLPEEGLKFMVYLQKENIIDESGMPKERFSAEFPKEGPSILRIQQVVRGDSAAYFCASSPDGGGSGYTFGSGTRLTVV.

This clonotype was detected ten times or more. The genes are TRBV29-1 and TRBJ2-6; D is unresolved. V lost 6 bases and J 2 bases, leaving 14 bases between the germline ends. CDR1 and CDR2 (germline): SQVTM, ANQGSEA. The CDR3 length is 15 residues. CDR3 sequence: CSVQSNPAGANVLTF. In DNA form, the CDR3 reads TGCAGCGTCCAATCGAATCCGGCTGGGGCCAACGTCCTGACTTTC.

This clonotype came up a few times. The genes are TRBV5-1 and TRBJ2-7; 7 positions match TRBD1. The CDR3 loop spans 14 amino acids. V dropped 4 bases and J dropped 2; count of bases not matched to a gene: 6. Germline assignment: CDR1 SGHRS and CDR2 YFSETQ. This chain's CDR3 is CASSNRGNTYEQYF. DNA of the CDR3: TGCGCCAGCAGCAACAGGGGTAACACCTACGAGCAGTACTTC. The whole variable domain, remainder taken from reference TRBV5-1 and TRBJ2-7, is KAGVTQTPRYLIKTRGQQVTLSCSPISGHRSVSWYQQTPGQGLQFLFEYFSETQRNKGNFPGRFSGRQFSNSRSEMNVSTLELGDSALYLCASSNRGNTYEQYFGPGTRLTVT.

The chain uses TRBV20-1 and TRBJ2-5; tentatively, D is TRBD2 (6 bases). This CDR3 region has 13 residues. Trimming took off 5 bases at V and 4 bases at J, with 14 bases between the two ends. CDR1 DFQATT and CDR2 SNEGSKA come from the germline V gene (reference sequence). The CDR3 bases are TGCAGTGCTCTACCCGGGACTGTAGAGACCCAGTACTTC. Translating gives CSALPGTVETQYF.

This clonotype has a count of ten or more. The rearrangement joins TRBV29-1 to TRBJ2-4; a weak D match, TRBD2 (6 bases). This CDR3 comprises 14 residues. Germline V gene sequence: CDR1 SQVTM, CDR2 ANQGSEA. The V end lost 7 bases, the J end lost 5 bases, and 18 bases lay between the germline ends. CDR3 bases: TGCAGCGCTTCACCTGGGACTGCTCAAAACATTCAGTACTTC. Its translation is CSASPGTAQNIQYF.

In its sample, this clonotype was seen many times. The chain couples TRBV14 to TRBJ2-7, with a tentative D call TRBD2 (7 bases). Germline V gene lookup returns CDR1 SGHDN and CDR2 FVKESK. This CDR3 is 12 amino acids long. The V end was cut by 7 bases, the J end by 3 bases, with 10 bases between. The CDR3 region is CASKGGSYEQYF. CDR3 bases: TGTGCCAGCAAGGGGGGGAGCTACGAGCAGTACTTC.

This clonotype was found many times. The V call is TRBV11-3, the J call TRBJ2-7; 7 positions match TRBD1. The CDR3 has 13 amino acids. Losses at the gene ends were 6 bases for V and 3 bases for J; bases not matched to a gene: 5. Looked up from germline, CDR1 is SGHNT and CDR2 is YENEEA. The CDR3 sequence is CASSPRQGYEQYF. The DNA of the CDR3 is TGTGCCAGCAGTCCAAGACAGGGCTACGAGCAGTACTTC.